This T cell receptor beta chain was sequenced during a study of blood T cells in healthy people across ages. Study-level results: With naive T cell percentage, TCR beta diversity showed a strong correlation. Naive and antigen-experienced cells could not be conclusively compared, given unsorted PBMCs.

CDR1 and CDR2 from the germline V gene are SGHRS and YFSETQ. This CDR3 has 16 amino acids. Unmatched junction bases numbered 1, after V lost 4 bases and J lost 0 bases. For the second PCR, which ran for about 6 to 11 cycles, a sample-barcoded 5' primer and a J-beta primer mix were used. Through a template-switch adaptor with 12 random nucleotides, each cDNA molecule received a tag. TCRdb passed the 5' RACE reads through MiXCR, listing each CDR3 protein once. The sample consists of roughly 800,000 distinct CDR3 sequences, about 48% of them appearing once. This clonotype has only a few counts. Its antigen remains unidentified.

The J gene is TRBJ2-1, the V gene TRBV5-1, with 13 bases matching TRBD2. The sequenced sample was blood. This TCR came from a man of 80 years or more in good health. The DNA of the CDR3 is TGCGCCAGCAGCGGGACTAGCGGGGCCTCCTACAATGAGCAGTTCTTC. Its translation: CASSGTSGASYNEQFF.